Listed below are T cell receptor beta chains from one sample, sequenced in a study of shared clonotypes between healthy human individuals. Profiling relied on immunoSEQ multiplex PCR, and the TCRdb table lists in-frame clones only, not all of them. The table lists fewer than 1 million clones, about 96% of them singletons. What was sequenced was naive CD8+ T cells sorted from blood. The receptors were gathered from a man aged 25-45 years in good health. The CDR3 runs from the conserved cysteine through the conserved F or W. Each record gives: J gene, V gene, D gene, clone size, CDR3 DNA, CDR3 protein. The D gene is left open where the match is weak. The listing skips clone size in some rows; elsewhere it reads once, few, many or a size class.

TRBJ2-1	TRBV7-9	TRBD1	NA	TGTGCCAGCAGCTTTGCAGGGGGCAATGAGCAGTTCTTC	CASSFAGGNEQFF
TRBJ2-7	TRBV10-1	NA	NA	TGCGCCAGCAGTGAGAGTGGTGGGCGCCCCTTAGAGCAGTACTTC	CASSESGGRPLEQYF
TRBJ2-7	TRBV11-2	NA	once	TGTGCCAGCAGCGCCGGGACTCACTCCTACGAGCAGTACTTC	CASSAGTHSYEQYF
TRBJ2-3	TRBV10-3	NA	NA	TGTGCCATCAGTGGTAGCGGTACCACAGATACGCAGTATTTT	CAISGSGTTDTQYF
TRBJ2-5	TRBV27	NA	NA	TGTGCCAGCAGTTCGAGGGACCCGGGGCTCGAGGTGGAAGAGACCCAGTACTTC	CASSSRDPGLEVEETQYF
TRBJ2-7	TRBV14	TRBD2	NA	TGTGCCAGCAGCGCGGGACTAGCGCGCTACGAGCAGTACTTC	CASSAGLARYEQYF
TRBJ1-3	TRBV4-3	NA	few	TGCGCCAGCAGCCAAACCCCATTAGGAGGTTACACCATATATTTT	CASSQTPLGGYTIYF
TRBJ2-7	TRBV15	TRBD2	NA	TGTGCCACCAGCAACCCTGGGACTAGCGCCTCCTACGAGCAGTACTTC	CATSNPGTSASYEQYF
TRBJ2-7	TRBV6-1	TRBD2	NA	TGTGCCAGCACACTAGAGGCTAGCGGGAGTAGCGAGCAGTACTTC	CASTLEASGSSEQYF
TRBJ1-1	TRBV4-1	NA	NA	TGCGCCAGCAGCCAAGGGTCGCGGTCGAACACTGAAGCTTTCTTT	CASSQGSRSNTEAFF
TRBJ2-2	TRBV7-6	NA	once	TGTGCCAGCAGCTCACTCCTGGGGGTCGGCACCGGGGAGCTGTTTTTT	CASSSLLGVGTGELFF
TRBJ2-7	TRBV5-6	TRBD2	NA	TGTGCCAGCAGCCAAGGACTAGCGATCTACGAGCAGTACTTC	CASSQGLAIYEQYF
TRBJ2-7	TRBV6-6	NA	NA	TGTGCCAGCAGTCCGAGTGAGGGCCGAACATTCTACGAGCAGTACTTC	CASSPSEGRTFYEQYF
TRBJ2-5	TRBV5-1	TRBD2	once	TGCGCCAGCAGCGAAGGACTAGCGGGGATGGGGGAGACCCAGTACTTC	CASSEGLAGMGETQYF
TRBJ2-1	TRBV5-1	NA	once	TGCGCCAGCAGCTTCGGGGAGACTAGTCGCAATGAGCAGTTCTTC	CASSFGETSRNEQFF
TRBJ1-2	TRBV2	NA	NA	TGTGCCAGCAGTGAACAGGGAAACTATGGCTACACCTTC	CASSEQGNYGYTF
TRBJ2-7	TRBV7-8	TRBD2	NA	TGTGCCAGCAGCTTATCGGGACTAGCGGGAGCGGACGAGCAGTACTTC	CASSLSGLAGADEQYF
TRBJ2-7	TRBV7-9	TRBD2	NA	TGTGCCAGCAGCTTACCACGCGGGACTAGCGGGAACTACGAGCAGTACTTC	CASSLPRGTSGNYEQYF
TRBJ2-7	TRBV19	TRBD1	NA	TGTGCCAGTAGTTGGACAGGGAGTTCCTACGAGCAGTACTTC	CASSWTGSSYEQYF
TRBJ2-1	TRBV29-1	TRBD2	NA	TGCAGCGTAGAGGGATTAGCGGGATCCTACAATGAGCAGTTCTTC	CSVEGLAGSYNEQFF
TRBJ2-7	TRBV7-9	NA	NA	TGTGCCAGCAGCAACGACTGGTACGAGCAGTACTTC	CASSNDWYEQYF
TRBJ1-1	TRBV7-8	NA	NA	TGTGCCAGCACCGAGGTCGGGACTGAAGCTTTCTTT	CASTEVGTEAFF